Each of the 7 T cell receptor beta chains below was sequenced from the same sample in a study of T cell responses to AZD1222 COVID-19 vaccine. Assay used: immunoSEQ multiplex PCR; TCRdb lists only in-frame clones, some missing. The sample lists 150,000 to 200,000 clones; less than 95% were seen once. Sequenced material: peripheral blood, taken on day 0 of AZD1222 vaccination. These receptors originate from an adult in good health.

In DNA form, the CDR3 reads TGTGCCAGCAGTACTAGCGGGAGGCGCAATGAGCAGTTCTTC. This translates into CASSTSGRRNEQFF. The chain combines TRBV25-1 with TRBJ2-1; 12 bases line up with TRBD2. Germline assignment: CDR1 MGHDK and CDR2 SYGVNS. V shed 5 bases and J 6 bases; nucleotides not matched to a gene: 2. The CDR3 length is 14 residues.

The V gene is TRBV18, the J gene TRBJ2-1; TRBD2 agrees at 11 bases. The CDR3 totals 15 residues. Germline CDR1 reads KGHSH; CDR2 reads LQKENI. The V gene end was trimmed by 5 bases and the J gene end by 6 bases; junction bases not matched to a gene: 6. CDR3 nucleotides: TGTGCCAGCTCAAGTGAGGGACTAGCGGTCAATGAGCAGTTCTTC. The encoded protein is CASSSEGLAVNEQFF.

DNA of the CDR3: TGTGCCAGCAGCTTGGGGAGGGGTTGGCTAGCGGGAGGGCCCAGGGAGCAGTTCTTC. The encoded protein is CASSLGRGWLAGGPREQFF. The V and J genes are TRBV5-6 and TRBJ2-1, with 12 nucleotides matching TRBD2. Germline V CDR1 and CDR2: SGHDT, YYEEEE. The V segment lost 0 bases and the J segment 10 bases; nucleotides outside the gene matches: 17. This CDR3 spans 19 amino acids.

This chain uses TRBV5-1 with TRBJ2-6; 10 nucleotides agree with TRBD1. The CDR3 runs 18 residues. Losses at the gene ends were 2 bases for V and 3 bases for J; bases not matched to a gene: 8. Per the germline V gene, CDR1 is SGHRS and CDR2 is YFSETQ. The CDR3 DNA sequence: TGCGCCAGCAGCTTACGGGACAGGGGCGACATTGGGGCCAACGTCCTGACTTTC. This gives the protein CASSLRDRGDIGANVLTF.

V gene TRBV27 combines with J gene TRBJ1-5; the match to TRBD1 covers 9 bases. CDR1 is MNHEY and CDR2 is SMNVEV in the germline V gene (reference sequence). The CDR3 contains 16 residues. Unmatched junction bases numbered 7, after V lost 2 bases and J lost 5 bases. This chain's CDR3 is CASSLITQGADQPQHF. The CDR3 nucleotides are TGTGCCAGCAGTTTAATAACACAGGGGGCCGATCAGCCCCAGCATTTT.

V gene TRBV28 combines with J gene TRBJ2-1; a possible D gene is TRBD1 (5 bases). The CDR3 has 13 residues. Germline lookup yields CDR1 MDHEN and CDR2 SYDVKM. V lost 6 bases and J lost 7, with 13 bases in between. In nucleotides, the CDR3 is TGTGCCAGCAGCCGAGACAAGGGGAATGAGCAGTTCTTC. Its translation: CASSRDKGNEQFF. Variable domain in full (rest from reference TRBV28 and TRBJ2-1): DVKVTQSSRYLVKRTGEKVFLECVQDMDHENMFWYRQDPGLGLRLIYFSYDVKMKEKGDIPEGYSVSREKKERFSLILESASTNQTSMYLCASSRDKGNEQFFGPGTRLTVL.

This clone appeared a single time. The chain combines TRBV19 with TRBJ2-7; D might be TRBD1 (6 bases). The CDR3 has 15 residues. Deletions cut 5 bases from V and 1 base from J, with 15 bases between. Germline CDR1 and CDR2: LNHDA and SQIVND (reference sequence). CDR3 in DNA: TGTGCCAGTAGTCGGACGACAGGCCTTTCCTACGAGCAGTACTTC. Protein: CASSRTTGLSYEQYF.